This paragraph reports one TCR beta chain. Antigen: not known. The junction departs from the called germline gene at one end, perhaps through a read error. The sample is drawn from a study of blood T cells in healthy people across ages. Study results and limitations: Those diversity estimates obtained from one million T cells were thought to be underestimates.

The V gene's germline CDR1 is SEHNR and CDR2 FQNEAQ (reference sequence). This CDR3 comprises 16 residues. Each individual donor underwent a draw of approximately 9.8 milliliters of peripheral blood. Every sample gave at least 5 micrograms of total RNA when it was extracted. Next came a second PCR, run for about 7 to 12 cycles, which used a sample-barcoded 5' primer along with a J-beta primer mix. TCRdb re-called the 5' RACE reads with MiXCR, one entry per CDR3 protein. This sample carries 600,000 to 850,000 distinct CDR3 sequences, 25% of them seen once, and the ten largest clones take 9.4%. This sample was shared with a second study, whose subject was T cells of mothers and their children. That work states: More than five children and their three healthy Caucasian mothers were the donors.

The material sequenced was blood. The TCR was taken from a boy younger than 18 in good health. The chain joins TRBV7-9 to TRBJ2-2, with a possible D match to TRBD1 (5 bases). This chain's CDR3 is CAGRSSETANTGELFF. CDR3 sequence (DNA): TGTGCCGGCAGGTCCTCCGAGACAGCGAACACTGGGGAGCTGTTTTTT. The full variable domain, in which reference TRBV7-9 and TRBJ2-2 provide the parts outside the CDR3, is DTGVSQNPRHKITKRGQNVTFRCDPISEHNRLYWYRQTLGQGPEFLTYFQNEAQLEKSRLLSDRFSAERPKGSFSTLEIQRTEQGDSAMYLCAGRSSETANTGELFFGEGSRLTVL.